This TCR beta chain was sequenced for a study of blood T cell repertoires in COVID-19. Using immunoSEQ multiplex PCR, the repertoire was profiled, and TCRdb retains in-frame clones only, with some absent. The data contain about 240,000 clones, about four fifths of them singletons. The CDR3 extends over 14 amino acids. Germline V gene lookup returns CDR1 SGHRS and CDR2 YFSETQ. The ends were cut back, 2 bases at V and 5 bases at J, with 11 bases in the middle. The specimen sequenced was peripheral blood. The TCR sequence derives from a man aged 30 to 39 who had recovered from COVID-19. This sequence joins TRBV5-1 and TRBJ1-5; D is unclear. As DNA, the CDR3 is TGCGCCAGCAGCTTTATAGCTGGAGATCAGCCCCAGCATTTT. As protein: CASSFIAGDQPQHF.